The present T cell receptor beta chain was sequenced within a study of blood T cell repertoires in COVID-19. On the study more broadly: Sites across the United States, Italy and Spain contributed samples from acute and convalescent COVID-19.

In the source study's methods: Nucleated cell number was recorded as an estimate derived from reference gene primer amplification. Profiling relied on immunoSEQ multiplex PCR, and the TCRdb table lists in-frame clones only, not all of them. The V and J calls and clone size come from that table; D and trimming were worked out from the DNA. This table holds about 57,000 clones, 91% found once. The ends lost 1 base at V and 4 bases at J; junction bases unmatched: 9. Germline CDR1 and CDR2: LGHNA and YNFKEQ. The CDR3 totals 18 residues. V usage is TRBV4-2 and J usage is TRBJ2-1; the match to TRBD2 covers 11 bases. Sequencing was carried out using peripheral blood. The clonotype originates from a man aged 55 to 70 with acute or convalescent COVID-19. CDR3 sequence (DNA): TGTGCCAGCAGCCAAGTCCTAGCGGGAGGAACCACATACAATGAGCAGTTCTTC. This gives the protein CASSQVLAGGTTYNEQFF.